Shown below are 5 T cell receptor beta chains from a single sample sequenced in a study of response to subunit inactivated influenza vaccine. TCRdb processed the RT-PCR reads anew with MiXCR; each CDR3 protein has one entry. Of about 310,000 distinct CDR3 sequences in the sample, about 20% were seen once. Source: PBMCs from blood, taken less than 22 months after vaccination. The source is a man aged 45 to 70 who received an inactivated influenza vaccine.

This clonotype showed up just a few times. The genes are TRBV9 and TRBJ1-3, with D perhaps TRBD1 (5 bases). Germline assignment: CDR1 SGDLS and CDR2 YYNGEE. The ends were cut back, 6 bases at V and 2 bases at J, with 15 bases in the middle. The length of the CDR3 is 15 residues. CDR3 amino acids: CASTTSGTPGNTIYF. CDR3 in DNA: TGTGCCAGCACCACAAGCGGGACGCCTGGAAACACCATATATTTT.

This chain joins TRBV28 and TRBJ2-5; 11 positions agree with TRBD2. The CDR3 is 14 amino acids. The ends lost 6 bases at V and 3 bases at J; junction bases unmatched: 3. The V gene's germline CDR1 is MDHEN and CDR2 SYDVKM. CDR3 bases: TGTGCCAGCAGCGGGACTAGCGGAAAAGAGACCCAGTACTTC. This codes for CASSGTSGKETQYF.

The rearrangement uses TRBV5-1 and TRBJ1-4; 12 bases fit TRBD1. V shed 4 bases, J shed 3 bases, and the junction held 7 bases outside the gene matches. The CDR3 extends over 17 amino acids. Germline CDR1 SGHRS, CDR2 YFSETQ. This chain's CDR3 is CASSIGTGGVPNEKLFF. For the CDR3, the DNA is TGCGCCAGCAGCATTGGGACAGGGGGCGTCCCTAATGAAAAACTGTTTTTT. Looking up the rest from reference TRBV5-1 and TRBJ1-4 gives the full variable domain: KAGVTQTPRYLIKTRGQQVTLSCSPISGHRSVSWYQQTPGQGLQFLFEYFSETQRNKGNFPGRFSGRQFSNSRSEMNVSTLELGDSALYLCASSIGTGGVPNEKLFFGSGTQLSVL.

J is TRBJ1-5 and V is TRBV4-1; D not certain. V was trimmed by 1 base and J by 6 bases, leaving 7 bases between them. The length of the CDR3 is 13 residues. Germline lookup yields CDR1 MGHRA and CDR2 YSYEKL. Written as DNA, the CDR3 is TGCGCCAGCAGCCAAGGAGTCGGTCAGCCCCAGCATTTT. It is translated as CASSQGVGQPQHF.

The gene calls are TRBV5-5 and TRBJ1-2; D is ambiguous. The germline V gene has CDR1 SGHKS and CDR2 YYEKEE (reference sequence). V dropped 0 bases and J dropped 4 bases, with 10 bases sitting between them. The CDR3 runs 14 residues. The CDR3 DNA is TGTGCCAGCAGCTTGGCCCCGGCAGCCTATGGCTACACCTTC. It is translated as CASSLAPAAYGYTF.